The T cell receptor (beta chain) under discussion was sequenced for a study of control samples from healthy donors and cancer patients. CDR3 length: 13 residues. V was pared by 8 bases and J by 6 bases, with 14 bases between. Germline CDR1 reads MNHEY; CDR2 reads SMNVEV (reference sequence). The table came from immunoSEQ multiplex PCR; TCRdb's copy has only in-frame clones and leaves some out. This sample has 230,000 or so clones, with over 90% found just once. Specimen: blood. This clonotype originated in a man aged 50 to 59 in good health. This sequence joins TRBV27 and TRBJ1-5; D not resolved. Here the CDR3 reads CASRSRESQPQHF. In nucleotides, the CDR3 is TGTGCCAGCCGGTCCCGGGAGAGTCAGCCCCAGCATTTT.